This passage covers 8 T cell receptor beta chains from one sample sequenced in a study of blood T cells in healthy people across ages. Primed by a sample-barcoded 5' primer and a J-beta primer mix, a second PCR proceeded for 7 to 11 cycles. TCRdb re-analysed the 5' RACE reads in MiXCR, keeping a single row per CDR3 protein. This table holds about 580,000 distinct CDR3 sequences, roughly 43% found once. The sequenced sample consisted of blood. These receptors originate from an older man in good health.

As concerns this clonotype: This may arise from a read error, as a much more abundant clone is one base away. The chain couples TRBV7-9 to TRBJ2-5; either TRBD1 or TRBD2 may fit D (5 bases each). The CDR3 is 13 amino acids. From germline, CDR1 is SEHNR and CDR2 FQNEAQ (reference sequence). Trimming cost V 5 bases and J 11 bases, with 18 bases left between them. Here the CDR3 DNA reads TGTGCCAGCAGCCGCCAGACAGAAGGGGAGCAGTACTTC. It specifies CASSRQTEGEQYF. Based on the CDR3 plus reference TRBV7-9 and TRBJ2-5, the full variable domain is DTGVSQNPRHKITKRGQNVTFRCDPISEHNRLYWYRQTLGQGPEFLTYFQNEAQLEKSRLLSDRFSAERPKGSFSTLEIQRTEQGDSAMYLCASSRQTEGEQYFGPGTRLLVL.

The table lists this clonotype with many counts. The chain is built from TRBV27 and TRBJ2-1; D ambiguous. V dropped 8 bases and J dropped 2 bases, with 19 bases sitting between them. This CDR3 region has 16 residues. The germline gives CDR1 MNHEY, CDR2 SMNVEV (reference sequence). The CDR3 bases are TGTGCCAGCCGTTCCGGGCGGACGGACCCCTACAATGAGCAGTTCTTC. Its translation: CASRSGRTDPYNEQFF.

V is TRBV7-9 and J is TRBJ1-2; a possible D gene is TRBD1 (6 bases). Germline CDR1 SEHNR, CDR2 FQNEAQ (reference sequence). V shed 3 bases and J shed 10 bases, with 12 bases lying between them. The CDR3 contains 12 residues. CDR3 DNA: TGTGCCAGCAGCTTGGAGGGGGAACCCTACACCTTC. This gives the protein CASSLEGEPYTF.

The chain combines TRBV29-1 with TRBJ2-5; 8 nucleotides align to TRBD1. The J call may be wrong; the DNA end is better matched by TRBJ2-7. From germline, CDR1 is SQVTM and CDR2 ANQGSEA. The CDR3 runs to 15 residues. The CDR3 nucleotides are TGCAGCGTCTACGGTCGGACAGGGACCTCCTACGAGCAGTACTTC. It is translated as CSVYGRTGTSYEQYF.

V gene TRBV27 combines with J gene TRBJ2-3, with a weak D call TRBD2 (5 bases). This CDR3 has 15 residues. V dropped 3 bases and J dropped 0 bases, with 10 bases sitting between them. CDR1 is MNHEY, CDR2 SMNVEV, per germline (reference sequence). The DNA for the CDR3 is TGTGCCAGCAGTTTTCTCGGACTGAGCACAGATACGCAGTATTTT. Amino acids: CASSFLGLSTDTQYF.

This sequence joins TRBV20-1 and TRBJ1-2, with a tentative D call TRBD1 (5 bases). CDR3 length: 12 residues. Trimming left V 8 bases short and J 4 bases short, with 14 bases between. CDR1 is DFQATT and CDR2 is SNEGSKA in the germline V gene (reference sequence). This chain's CDR3 is CSTGTHSYGYTF. In DNA form, the CDR3 reads TGCAGTACCGGGACCCACAGCTATGGCTACACCTTC.

Turning to this clonotype: At one end, the junction sequence differs from germline, possibly due to a read error. The V and J genes are TRBV6-4 and TRBJ2-7; no definite D call. The CDR3 spans 14 residues. Germline lookup yields CDR1 MRHNA and CDR2 SNTAGT. The chain's CDR3 is CTSSGRKVSYEQYF. For the CDR3, the DNA is TGTACCAGCAGTGGCAGGAAGGTCTCCTACGAGCAGTACTTC.

In regard to this clonotype: It may be a read error: a sequence one base away is much more abundant. This chain joins TRBV7-9 and TRBJ2-1; 9 nucleotides align to TRBD1. Germline loops: CDR1 SEHNR, CDR2 FQNEAQ (reference sequence). There are 15 residues in the CDR3. As DNA, the CDR3 is TGTGTCAGCAGCCGATGGACAGGGGACTACAATGAGCAGTTCTTC. Protein: CVSSRWTGDYNEQFF.